Listed below are T cell receptor beta chains from one sample, sequenced in a study of cytomegalovirus exposure and HLA in healthy donors. Clones were read by immunoSEQ multiplex PCR, and TCRdb kept only the in-frame ones, dropping some. The sample records under 170,000 clones, about 60% being singletons. What was sequenced was PBMCs. The source of these receptors is a woman in her sixties in good health and CMV-seropositive. The CDR3 runs from the conserved cysteine through the conserved F or W. The order of the fields is D gene, J gene, V gene, clone size, CDR3 protein, CDR3 DNA. D genes are given only for firm matches. Clone size is given for some rows only: seen once, a few or many times, or a class if the clone is expanded.

d_gene: -; j_gene: TRBJ1-6; v_gene: TRBV9; abundance: -; CDR3aa: CASSVDGGSPLHF; CDR3nt: TGTGCCAGCAGCGTAGACGGGGGGTCACCCCTCCACTTT
d_gene: TRBD2; j_gene: TRBJ2-7; v_gene: TRBV5-6; abundance: -; CDR3aa: CASSLGEGRLSSYEQYF; CDR3nt: TGTGCCAGCAGCTTGGGGGAGGGGCGTTTAAGCTCCTACGAGCAGTACTTC
d_gene: -; j_gene: TRBJ1-2; v_gene: TRBV19; abundance: -; CDR3aa: CASRPTGRYGYTF; CDR3nt: TGTGCCAGTAGACCGACAGGCCGCTATGGCTACACCTTC
d_gene: -; j_gene: TRBJ2-6; v_gene: TRBV5-4; abundance: -; CDR3aa: CASSPPEPDLSGANVLTF; CDR3nt: TGTGCCAGCAGTCCGCCTGAGCCGGACCTCTCTGGGGCTAACGTCCTGACTTTC
d_gene: -; j_gene: TRBJ2-2; v_gene: TRBV29-1; abundance: few; CDR3aa: CTVGAGIGELFF; CDR3nt: TGCACCGTGGGGGCCGGCATCGGGGAGCTGTTTTTT
d_gene: -; j_gene: TRBJ2-1; v_gene: TRBV7-3; abundance: few; CDR3aa: CASSLGLLGGGHNEQFF; CDR3nt: TGTGCCAGCAGCTTAGGGCTACTCGGGGGAGGACACAATGAGCAGTTCTTC
d_gene: TRBD2; j_gene: TRBJ2-7; v_gene: TRBV6-6; abundance: -; CDR3aa: CASRLAGAYEQYF; CDR3nt: TGTGCCAGCAGGTTAGCGGGAGCCTACGAGCAGTACTTC
d_gene: TRBD1; j_gene: TRBJ1-4; v_gene: TRBV6-1; abundance: -; CDR3aa: CATWDRNNEKLFF; CDR3nt: TGTGCCACCTGGGACAGGAATAATGAAAAACTGTTTTTT
d_gene: -; j_gene: TRBJ2-5; v_gene: TRBV5-1; abundance: -; CDR3aa: CASSLAGNIGETQYF; CDR3nt: TGCGCCAGCAGCTTGGCCGGGAATATTGGAGAGACCCAGTACTTC
d_gene: -; j_gene: TRBJ2-2; v_gene: TRBV19; abundance: -; CDR3aa: CASTLGDMNTGELFF; CDR3nt: TGTGCCAGTACCCTGGGGGACATGAACACCGGGGAGCTGTTTTTT
d_gene: TRBD1; j_gene: TRBJ2-7; v_gene: TRBV6-6; abundance: many; CDR3aa: CASRPGQGLYEQYF; CDR3nt: TGTGCCAGCAGGCCCGGACAGGGGCTCTACGAGCAGTACTTC
d_gene: TRBD2; j_gene: TRBJ2-2; v_gene: TRBV5-4; abundance: -; CDR3aa: CASSPGGIAGVGGELFF; CDR3nt: TGTGCCAGCAGCCCCGGAGGGATAGCGGGAGTTGGCGGGGAGCTGTTTTTT